The TCR beta chain under discussion was sequenced for a study of shared clonotypes between healthy human individuals. With 8 bases clipped from V and 2 bases from J, the junction kept 10 bases outside the gene matches. There are 15 residues in the CDR3. From germline, CDR1 is MDHEN and CDR2 SYDVKM. The data were produced by immunoSEQ multiplex PCR, yet TCRdb's version contains in-frame clones alone and is incomplete. Found here are some 1,400,000 clones, roughly 96% of them singletons; the top ten hold over 1%. The material sequenced was naive CD4+ T cells sorted from blood. Subset: CD45RA+ positively selected. The V and J genes are TRBV28 and TRBJ2-3; 7 bases map to TRBD1. The sequence derives from a man aged 30 to 39 in good health. The CDR3 spells CASSLITGATDTQYF. The CDR3 DNA reads as TGTGCCAGCTCACTAATAACAGGGGCCACAGATACGCAGTATTTT. Complete variable domain (other parts from reference TRBV28 and TRBJ2-3): DVKVTQSSRYLVKRTGEKVFLECVQDMDHENMFWYRQDPGLGLRLIYFSYDVKMKEKGDIPEGYSVSREKKERFSLILESASTNQTSMYLCASSLITGATDTQYFGPGTRLTVL.